These 16 T cell receptor beta chains were all obtained from the same sample, sequenced in a study of blood T cell repertoires in COVID-19. Profiling relied on immunoSEQ multiplex PCR, and the TCRdb table lists in-frame clones only, not all of them. The repertoire holds about 16,000 clones, with approximately 86% as singletons. Sequences were obtained from peripheral blood. Receptors were obtained from a human donor in a cohort sampled during active COVID-19.

The rearrangement uses TRBV7-3 and TRBJ2-1, with 11 nucleotides matching TRBD2. CDR3 length equals 15 residues. Germline assignment: CDR1 SGHTA and CDR2 FQGTGA. The V segment lost 5 bases and the J segment 7 bases; nucleotides outside the gene matches: 7. As DNA, the CDR3 is TGTGCCAGCAGCCGAGGGACTAGCGGCCAAAATGAGCAGTTCTTC. It yields the protein CASSRGTSGQNEQFF.

This chain links TRBV7-8 with TRBJ1-1, with 7 positions matching TRBD1. The germline CDR1 and CDR2 sequences are SGHVS and FQNEAQ. Trimming cost V 5 bases and J 3 bases; bases outside gene matches: 9. The CDR3 contains 15 residues. The CDR3 DNA sequence: TGTGCCAGCAGCCCCCCGGACAGGAGGGACACTGAAGCTTTCTTT. Residues: CASSPPDRRDTEAFF.

The J gene is TRBJ2-1, the V gene TRBV20-1, with 7 bases that match TRBD1. The J segment lost 7 bases and the V segment lost 3 bases, leaving 12 bases of the junction unmatched. CDR1 and CDR2 from the germline V gene are DFQATT and SNEGSKA (reference sequence). The CDR3 runs to 15 residues. The CDR3 DNA reads as TGCAGTGCTAGTGCGATGGTGACAGGGCGAAATGAGCAGTTCTTC. It is translated as CSASAMVTGRNEQFF.

The chain links TRBV12-3 or TRBV12-4 to TRBJ1-3, with unresolved D. The CDR3 consists of 13 residues. V lost 5 bases and J 8 bases, leaving 13 bases between the germline ends. The CDR3 nucleotides are TGTGCCAGCAGTCCGGACCTCGGGGACACCATATATTTT. This codes for CASSPDLGDTIYF.

V is TRBV7-8 and J is TRBJ1-2, with D hard to call. Trimming left V 5 bases short and J 6 bases short, with 10 bases between. Germline loops: CDR1 SGHVS, CDR2 FQNEAQ. The CDR3 contains 12 residues. CDR3 coding DNA: TGTGCCAGCAGCCGGTCGGGTGATGGCTACACCTTC. The encoded protein is CASSRSGDGYTF.

The chain recombines TRBV5-1 with TRBJ2-5, with D unresolved. V was shortened by 5 bases and J by 1 base, with 12 bases between the two germline ends. The germline CDR1 and CDR2 sequences are SGHRS and YFSETQ. This CDR3 is built from 14 residues. The CDR3, as DNA: TGCGCCAGCAGGCCCCCCTCGGTCCAAGAGACCCAGTACTTC. Translated: CASRPPSVQETQYF. Complete variable domain (other parts from reference TRBV5-1 and TRBJ2-5): KAGVTQTPRYLIKTRGQQVTLSCSPISGHRSVSWYQQTPGQGLQFLFEYFSETQRNKGNFPGRFSGRQFSNSRSEMNVSTLELGDSALYLCASRPPSVQETQYFGPGTRLLVL.

This sequence joins TRBV18 and TRBJ1-2, with 8 bases aligning to TRBD1. CDR1 and CDR2 (germline): KGHSH, LQKENI. The CDR3 consists of 15 residues. With 0 bases clipped from V and 6 bases from J, the junction kept 6 bases outside the gene matches. The CDR3 DNA follows: TGTGCCAGCTCACCACCGACAGGGGATTGGGATGGCTACACCTTC. This gives the protein CASSPPTGDWDGYTF. Full variable domain (missing parts from reference TRBV18 and TRBJ1-2): NAGVMQNPRHLVRRRGQEARLRCSPMKGHSHVYWYRQLPEEGLKFMVYLQKENIIDESGMPKERFSAEFPKEGPSILRIQQVVRGDSAAYFCASSPPTGDWDGYTFGSGTRLTVV.

This clone appeared once. The CDR3 sequence: CASSPGRDTEAFF. The CDR3 DNA reads TGTGCCAGCAGCCCGGGTCGAGACACTGAAGCTTTCTTT. V usage is TRBV6-5 and J usage is TRBJ1-1; unclear D gene. CDR3 length: 13 amino acids. The V end lost 6 bases, the J end lost 3 bases, and 11 bases lay between the germline ends. Germline CDR1 reads MNHEY; CDR2 reads SVGAGI.

The V and J genes are TRBV7-9 and TRBJ1-2, with 9 positions matching TRBD1. The CDR3 length is 13 residues. Germline trimming cut 5 bases from V and 7 bases from J; bases unmatched to any gene: 5. Germline loops: CDR1 SEHNR, CDR2 FQNEAQ (reference sequence). The CDR3 sequence is CASSVDRGLGYTF. For the CDR3, the DNA is TGTGCCAGCAGCGTGGACAGGGGTCTTGGCTACACCTTC.

This chain uses TRBV6-5 with TRBJ2-1; 11 bases agree with TRBD1. V was pared by 6 bases and J by 7 bases, with 8 bases of the junction left unmatched. Per the germline V gene, CDR1 is MNHEY and CDR2 is SVGAGI. The CDR3 is 15 residues long. This CDR3 is CASRPGTGGRNEQFF. In DNA, the CDR3 is TGTGCCAGCAGGCCCGGGACAGGGGGTCGTAATGAGCAGTTCTTC.

This clone is medium-sized in the sample. This sequence joins TRBV15 and TRBJ2-5; 7 nucleotides match TRBD2. Looked up from germline, CDR1 is LNHNV and CDR2 is YYDKDF (reference sequence). The CDR3 loop spans 18 amino acids. V lost 3 bases and J lost 0; bases outside the gene matches: 13. The CDR3 nucleotides read TGTGCCACCAGCAGTCCCTGGGGGTCACTAGCGAACCAAGAGACCCAGTACTTC. This sequence encodes CATSSPWGSLANQETQYF.

The chain carries TRBV27 and TRBJ1-2; TRBD1 is a possible D gene (5 bases). From germline, CDR1 is MNHEY and CDR2 SMNVEV (reference sequence). This CDR3 comprises 15 residues. Deletions cut 5 bases from V and 9 bases from J, with 22 bases between. CDR3 residues: CASSPRGGSHNRYTF. CDR3 DNA: TGTGCCAGCAGTCCAAGGGGTGGCAGCCACAACCGCTACACCTTC.

The chain recombines TRBV4-2 with TRBJ2-3; 8 nucleotides align to TRBD2. Trimming took 1 base from V and 1 from J; bases not matched to a gene: 4. CDR3 length: 16 residues. Germline assignment: CDR1 LGHNA and CDR2 YNFKEQ. The CDR3 nucleotides are TGTGCCAGCAGCCAAGCGAGCGGGGGAGGCACAGATACGCAGTATTTT. It encodes CASSQASGGGTDTQYF.

The V gene is TRBV9, the J gene TRBJ2-3; D is ambiguous. Between the trimmed V and J ends, which lost 4 bases and 0 bases, there was a span of 3 bases. The CDR3 loop spans 12 amino acids. The V gene's germline CDR1 is SGDLS and CDR2 YYNGEE. Written as DNA, the CDR3 is TGTGCCAGCAGCCTTAGCACAGATACGCAGTATTTT. Residues: CASSLSTDTQYF.

V is TRBV5-8 and J is TRBJ2-1; a weak D match, TRBD2 (6 bases). The germline gives CDR1 SGHTS, CDR2 YDEGEE. The CDR3 is 13 residues long. Trimming pared 0 bases from V and 7 bases from J, leaving 8 bases between. CDR3 amino acids: CASSLGGRNEQFF. The CDR3 DNA is TGTGCCAGCAGCTTGGGAGGGAGGAATGAGCAGTTCTTC.

This rearrangement joins TRBV6-1 to TRBJ2-7; 7 bases match TRBD1. V lost 2 bases, J lost 5 bases, and 9 bases stayed unmatched. The CDR3 is 15 residues long. CDR1 and CDR2 (germline): MNHNS, SASEGT. CDR3 bases: TGTGCCAGCAGTGAACCGGGACAGCTACTCGACGAGCAGTACTTC. This translates into CASSEPGQLLDEQYF.